This T cell receptor beta chain appears in the sequencing data of a study of T cells in tuberculosis. In the study overall: Samples predate treatment or fall within its first 7 days.

This clone has just one count. Its antigen is as yet unknown. Time point noted: new active TB diagnosis, blood taken before or within 7 days of starting treatment. Confirmation came from sputum smear and/or culture positivity for M. tuberculosis. Study results and limitations: A GMM-specific repertoire classifier reached roughly 90% accuracy, AUROC about 0.87. Smaller distances to GMM-specific TCRs suggested their expansion in active tuberculosis.

The CDR3 length is 14 residues. V lost 5 bases and J 0 bases, leaving 10 bases between the germline ends. Germline V gene sequence: CDR1 SNHLY, CDR2 FYNNEI. Profiled with immunoSEQ multiplex PCR; TCRdb holds only in-frame clones, not every one. Among tens of thousands of clones listed, nearly 90% were seen once. The sample in question was PBMCs, obtained at tuberculosis diagnosis. The TCR sequence derives from an adult with tuberculosis. This chain links TRBV2 with TRBJ1-1; D is ambiguous. The CDR3 region is CASSLYSMNTEAFF. CDR3 in DNA: TGTGCCAGCAGTTTATACAGCATGAACACTGAAGCTTTCTTT.